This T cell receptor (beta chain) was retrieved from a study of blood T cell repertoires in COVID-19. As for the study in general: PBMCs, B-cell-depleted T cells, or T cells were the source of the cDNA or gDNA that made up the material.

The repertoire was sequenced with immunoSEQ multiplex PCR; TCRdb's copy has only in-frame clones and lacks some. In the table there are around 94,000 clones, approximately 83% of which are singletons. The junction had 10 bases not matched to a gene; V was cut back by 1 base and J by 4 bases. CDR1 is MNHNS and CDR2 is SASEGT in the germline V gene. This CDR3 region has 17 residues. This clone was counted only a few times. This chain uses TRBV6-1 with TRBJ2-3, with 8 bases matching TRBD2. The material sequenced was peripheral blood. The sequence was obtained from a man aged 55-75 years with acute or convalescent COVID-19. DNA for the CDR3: TGTGCCAGCAGTGAAGAAAGGTGGGTAGCGGGGCCAGATACGCAGTATTTT. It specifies CASSEERWVAGPDTQYF.